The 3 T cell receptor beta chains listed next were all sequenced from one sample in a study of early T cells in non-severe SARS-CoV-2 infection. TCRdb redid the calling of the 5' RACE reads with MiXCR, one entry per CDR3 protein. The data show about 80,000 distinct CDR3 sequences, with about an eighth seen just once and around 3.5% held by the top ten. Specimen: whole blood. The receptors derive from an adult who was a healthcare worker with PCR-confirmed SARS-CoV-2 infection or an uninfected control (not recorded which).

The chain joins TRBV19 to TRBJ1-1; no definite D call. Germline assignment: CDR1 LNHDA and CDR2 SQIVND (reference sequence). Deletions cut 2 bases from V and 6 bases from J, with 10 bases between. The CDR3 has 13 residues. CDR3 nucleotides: TGTGCCAGTAGTATAATGAGTGGCTCTGAAGCTTTCTTT. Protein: CASSIMSGSEAFF.

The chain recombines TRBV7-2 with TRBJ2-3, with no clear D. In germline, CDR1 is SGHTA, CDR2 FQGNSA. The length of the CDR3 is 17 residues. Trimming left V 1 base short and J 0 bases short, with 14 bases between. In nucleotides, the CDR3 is TGTGCCAGCAGCTTAGGCCTAGTCTGGCGAAGCACAGATACGCAGTATTTT. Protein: CASSLGLVWRSTDTQYF.

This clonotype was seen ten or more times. CDR3 protein: CATSDPGQGIGGYTF. As DNA, the CDR3 is TGTGCCACCAGTGATCCTGGACAGGGGATAGGTGGCTACACCTTC. The V call is TRBV24-1, the J call TRBJ1-2, with TRBD1 matching over 9 bases. Germline-derived CDR1 and CDR2 are KGHDR and SFDVKD. The CDR3 loop spans 15 amino acids. V lost 3 bases to trimming and J lost 7 bases; unmatched junction nucleotides: 8.